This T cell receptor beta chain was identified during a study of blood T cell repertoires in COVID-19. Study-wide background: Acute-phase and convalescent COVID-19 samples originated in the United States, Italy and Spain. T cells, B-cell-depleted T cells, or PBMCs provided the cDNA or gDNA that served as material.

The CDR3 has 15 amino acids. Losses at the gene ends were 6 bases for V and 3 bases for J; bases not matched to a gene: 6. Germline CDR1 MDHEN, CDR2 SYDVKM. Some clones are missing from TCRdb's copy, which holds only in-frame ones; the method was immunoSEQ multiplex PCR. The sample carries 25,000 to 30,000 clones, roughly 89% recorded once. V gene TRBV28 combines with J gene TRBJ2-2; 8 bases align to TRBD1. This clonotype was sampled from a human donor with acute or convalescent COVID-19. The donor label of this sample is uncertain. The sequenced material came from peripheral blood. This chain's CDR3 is CASSLDRADTGELFF. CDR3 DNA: TGTGCCAGCAGCCTGGACAGGGCGGACACCGGGGAGCTGTTTTTT.